Listed below are T cell receptor beta chains from one sample, sequenced in a study of blood T cell repertoires in COVID-19. Assay: immunoSEQ multiplex PCR; the TCRdb copy retains only in-frame clones and omits some. Of under 130,000 clones in the sample, more than 85% are singletons; the top ten hold around 6.2%. The material sequenced was peripheral blood. The receptors shown here come from a human donor in a cohort sampled during active COVID-19. Each CDR3 is given with its conserved first and last residue.

V	J	CDR3
TRBV18	TRBJ2-5	CASSLTNPGSAETQYF
TRBV19	TRBJ2-5	CASSPFGGWQETQYF
TRBV27	TRBJ2-5	CASTPGGGGGRLLPETQYF
TRBV7-2	TRBJ1-1	CASSLSSGNTEAFF
TRBV19	TRBJ2-3	CASGGRIYTDTQYF
TRBV5-8	TRBJ2-3	CASSGRTGLSTDTQYF
TRBV7-9	TRBJ2-7	CASSFSGRGGSEQYF
TRBV13	TRBJ1-4	CASSLGGDREKLFF
TRBV27	TRBJ1-2	CASSDGLGGAEGYTF
TRBV4-1	TRBJ1-5	CASSQVVPTKSNQPQHF
TRBV5-5	TRBJ2-3	CASSLGLAGSTDTQYF
TRBV10-2	TRBJ2-1	CASSEPIIDRESYNEQFF
TRBV9	TRBJ2-1	CASSPLGGRIDEQFF
TRBV25-1	TRBJ1-5	CASQKSNQPQHF
TRBV7-9	TRBJ2-3	CASSYNRGTDTQYF
TRBV28	TRBJ1-2	CASIQRQGYGYTF
TRBV6-1	TRBJ2-5	CASSEGDRVVQETQYF
TRBV9	TRBJ2-3	CASSVAVSGFSTDTQYF
TRBV27	TRBJ1-2	CASAILPGQGNGYTF
TRBV27	TRBJ2-3	CASSRLAGGRTQYF
TRBV7-9	TRBJ2-1	CASSPMGLAGVRRHDEQFF
TRBV6-6	TRBJ2-7	CASSFGGALPPYEQYF
TRBV5-6	TRBJ1-5	CASSSGTDATQPQHF